This entry lists 30 T cell receptor beta chains sequenced from one sample in a study of cytomegalovirus exposure and HLA in healthy donors. In the PCR, 60 Vbeta and 13 Jbeta primers were used. Method: immunoSEQ multiplex PCR; TCRdb's copy keeps in-frame clones and lacks some. The data hold over 80,000 clones, with 65% to 80% observed a single time. The sample taken for sequencing was PBMCs. Receptors were obtained from a woman between 18 and 29 years old in good health and CMV-seropositive.

The chain links TRBV2 to TRBJ1-1; D perhaps matches TRBD1 (5 bases). This CDR3 has 13 amino acids. In germline, CDR1 is SNHLY, CDR2 FYNNEI. Trimming pared 11 bases from V and 5 bases from J, leaving 18 bases between. CDR3 sequence reads: CAGQGHQRTEAFF. CDR3 nucleotides: TGTGCCGGCCAAGGACACCAACGGACTGAAGCTTTCTTT.

The chain carries TRBV5-5 and TRBJ2-5, with D unresolved. CDR1 is SGHKS, CDR2 YYEKEE, per germline (reference sequence). Trimming pared 3 bases from V and 5 bases from J, leaving 11 bases between. This CDR3 is 13 amino acids long. The CDR3 loop reads CASSSPTRETQYF. CDR3 sequence (DNA): TGTGCCAGCAGCTCCCCTACTCGGGAGACCCAGTACTTC.

The gene calls are TRBV25-1 and TRBJ2-2; 7 bases are shared with TRBD1. The V gene's germline CDR1 is MGHDK and CDR2 SYGVNS. V was pared by 2 bases and J by 3 bases, with 0 bases of the junction left unmatched. The CDR3 is 14 residues long. The DNA of the CDR3 is TGTGCCAGCAGTGAAGGACAGGACACCGGGGAGCTGTTTTTT. Translating gives CASSEGQDTGELFF.

The chain links TRBV5-6 to TRBJ2-5; TRBD1 matches at 8 bases. The J call may be in error: the DNA end matches TRBJ2-7 better. CDR1 and CDR2 (germline): SGHDT, YYEEEE. This CDR3 spans 15 amino acids. In nucleotides, the CDR3 is TGTGCCAGCAGCGGCACAGGGGGTCAGGCCTACGAGCAGTACTTC. Protein: CASSGTGGQAYEQYF.

The chain carries TRBV30 and TRBJ1-3, with D possibly being TRBD1 (5 bases). The CDR3 spans 13 residues. V was trimmed by 2 bases and J by 2 bases, leaving 7 bases between them. CDR1 GTSNPN and CDR2 SVGIG come from the germline V gene (reference sequence). The CDR3, as DNA: TGTGCCTGGAGTCCAGGGCCTGGAAACACCATATATTTT. Its translation: CAWSPGPGNTIYF.

V gene TRBV27 combines with J gene TRBJ2-1; D is perhaps TRBD2 (5 bases). V lost 3 bases, J lost 7 bases, and 10 bases lay in between. Germline loops: CDR1 MNHEY, CDR2 SMNVEV (reference sequence). The CDR3 has 13 residues. The CDR3 coding sequence is TGTGCCAGCAGTTTCAGTGCGGGTAATGAGCAGTTCTTC. As protein: CASSFSAGNEQFF.

This chain connects TRBV7-9 to TRBJ2-3, with 8 bases that match TRBD2. CDR3 length: 14 residues. J lost 5 bases, V lost 5 bases, and 6 bases had no gene match. In germline, CDR1 is SEHNR, CDR2 FQNEAQ (reference sequence). The CDR3 reads CASSPGGAGDTQYF. The CDR3 DNA reads as TGTGCCAGCAGCCCCGGGGGGGCGGGAGATACGCAGTATTTT.

This clone was seen once. The rearrangement links TRBV5-5 to TRBJ2-2, with 9 positions matching TRBD1. The CDR3 totals 18 residues. Per the germline V gene, CDR1 is SGHKS and CDR2 is YYEKEE (reference sequence). The J segment lost 2 bases and the V segment lost 3 bases, leaving 11 bases of the junction unmatched. The chain's CDR3 is CASSSLLRDRVNTGELFF. CDR3 DNA: TGTGCCAGCAGCTCATTACTCCGGGACAGGGTTAACACCGGGGAGCTGTTTTTT.

V usage is TRBV11-2 and J usage is TRBJ2-4; 8 nucleotides line up with TRBD2. The length of the CDR3 is 16 residues. Germline V gene sequence: CDR1 SGHAT, CDR2 FQNNGV. The V gene end was trimmed by 1 base and the J gene end by 2 bases; junction bases not matched to a gene: 4. The CDR3 spells CASSLAGGGTKNIQYF. DNA of the CDR3: TGTGCCAGCAGCTTAGCCGGCGGGGGGACCAAAAACATTCAGTACTTC.

The V and J genes are TRBV29-1 and TRBJ1-2, with 9 bases identical to TRBD1. V dropped 6 bases and J dropped 6; count of bases not matched to a gene: 11. The length of the CDR3 is 14 residues. Germline V gene data show CDR1 as SQVTM and CDR2 as ANQGSEA. The CDR3 region is CSVQLLQGADGYTF. CDR3 nucleotide sequence: TGCAGCGTCCAACTTCTACAGGGGGCAGATGGCTACACCTTC.

The CDR3 DNA follows: TGTGCCTCGGGGGTAGCGGGAGTTGGGACCCAGTACTTC. This gives the protein CASGVAGVGTQYF. J is TRBJ2-5 and V is TRBV9; TRBD2 agrees at 9 bases. CDR1 and CDR2 (germline): SGDLS, YYNGEE. This CDR3 spans 13 amino acids. V trimming: 10 bases; J trimming: 7 bases; junction bases outside the gene matches: 11.

J is TRBJ1-3 and V is TRBV9; 11 bases map to TRBD1. Germline V CDR1 and CDR2: SGDLS, YYNGEE. The junction had 2 bases not matched to a gene; V was cut back by 3 bases and J by 3 bases. This CDR3 has 15 amino acids. The CDR3 nucleotides read TGTGCCAGCAGCGGGACAGGGGGCTATGGAAACACCATATATTTT. Residues: CASSGTGGYGNTIYF. The entire variable domain, with the rest obtained from reference TRBV9 and TRBJ1-3, is as follows: DSGVTQTPKHLITATGQRVTLRCSPRSGDLSVYWYQQSLDQGLQFLIQYYNGEERAKGNILERFSAQQFPDLHSELNLSSLELGDSALYFCASSGTGGYGNTIYFGEGSWLTVV.

This clone has a handful of counts. The V gene is TRBV9, the J gene TRBJ2-5; TRBD2 matches 9 bases. Per the germline V gene, CDR1 is SGDLS and CDR2 is YYNGEE. The CDR3 covers 17 residues. V lost 0 bases and J lost 0; bases outside the gene matches: 6. The CDR3 is CASSVVGSGSYQETQYF. The CDR3 DNA reads as TGTGCCAGCAGCGTAGTCGGTAGCGGGAGTTACCAAGAGACCCAGTACTTC.

The rearrangement links TRBV6-5 to TRBJ1-4; D gene uncertain. V was cut by 0 bases and J by 5 bases, with 10 bases left in between. The CDR3 is 15 residues long. Germline assignment: CDR1 MNHEY and CDR2 SVGAGI. CDR3 residues: CASSYSLGVNEKLFF. CDR3 nucleotides: TGTGCCAGCAGTTACTCTCTGGGAGTCAATGAAAAACTGTTTTTT.

The rearrangement uses TRBV4-1 and TRBJ2-3; TRBD2 matches at 10 bases. CDR3 length: 16 residues. Germline V CDR1 and CDR2: MGHRA, YSYEKL. V dropped 5 bases and J dropped 4; count of bases not matched to a gene: 9. The CDR3 DNA reads TGCGCCAGCAGCTCGGAACTGCTAGCGGGGGCAGATACGCAGTATTTT. Protein: CASSSELLAGADTQYF.

CDR3 in DNA: TGTGCCAGCAGCTCCCGCATCGGAGGAGGGCGCCGAATTGGAAACACCATATATTTT. As protein: CASSSRIGGGRRIGNTIYF. The V call is TRBV7-9, the J call TRBJ1-3; no clear D. CDR1 and CDR2 from the germline V gene are SEHNR and FQNEAQ (reference sequence). V was cut by 4 bases and J by 3 bases, with 25 bases left in between. The CDR3 extends over 19 amino acids.

The chain links TRBV27 to TRBJ1-1; D unresolved. Trimming pared 6 bases from V and 0 bases from J, leaving 8 bases between. This CDR3 region has 13 residues. Germline loops: CDR1 MNHEY, CDR2 SMNVEV (reference sequence). The CDR3 sequence: CASRGEVNTEAFF. As DNA, the CDR3 is TGTGCCAGCAGGGGTGAGGTGAACACTGAAGCTTTCTTT.

A word on this clone: One base separates it from a far larger clone, so it is likely a read error. V gene TRBV5-1 combines with J gene TRBJ1-1; D is perhaps TRBD1 (6 bases). Trimming stripped 4 bases from V and 1 base from J, with 8 bases between. CDR1 is SGHRS and CDR2 is YFSETQ in the germline V gene. The CDR3 length is 13 residues. CDR3 DNA: TGCGCCAGCAGCGGGGGACAGAACACTGAAGCTTTCTTT. Translating gives CASSGGQNTEAFF.

The chain uses TRBV5-1 and TRBJ1-1; TRBD1 might be the D (5 bases). Trimming stripped 3 bases from V and 6 bases from J, with 9 bases between. Germline lookup yields CDR1 SGHRS and CDR2 YFSETQ. This CDR3 is 12 amino acids long. DNA of the CDR3: TGCGCCAGCAGCTCGCAGGGATCTGAAGCTTTCTTT. Its translation: CASSSQGSEAFF.

This clone was counted a few times. V usage is TRBV10-3 and J usage is TRBJ2-6, with D uncertain. Trimming stripped 0 bases from V and 0 bases from J, with 15 bases between. Germline CDR1 and CDR2: ENHRY and SYGVKD. This CDR3 has 19 amino acids. CDR3 DNA sequence: TGTGCCATCAGTGAGTCCCGTACAGACCCGAGCTCTGGGGCCAACGTCCTGACTTTC. Protein sequence: CAISESRTDPSSGANVLTF.

The chain combines TRBV7-2 with TRBJ1-1; no definite D call. The V and J ends lost 11 bases and 1 base respectively, with 14 bases between them. Germline CDR1 and CDR2: SGHTA and FQGNSA. CDR3 length equals 13 residues. CDR3 in amino acids: CASSEAANTEAFF. Written as DNA, the CDR3 is TGTGCCTCGAGCGAGGCAGCGAACACTGAAGCTTTCTTT.

This clone was seen more than once but under ten times. The J gene is TRBJ2-3, the V gene TRBV6-4; 11 bases fit TRBD2. Per the germline V gene, CDR1 is MRHNA and CDR2 is SNTAGT. The CDR3 covers 16 residues. The junction had 4 bases not matched to a gene; V was cut back by 0 bases and J by 5 bases. In nucleotides, the CDR3 is TGTGCCAGCAGTGACTCTAGCGGGGGGGGGCAAGATACGCAGTATTTT. Its protein product is CASSDSSGGGQDTQYF.

To note about this clone: Other nucleotide sequences in the sample specify the same CDR3. This chain joins TRBV19 and TRBJ2-7, with a possible D match to TRBD2 (6 bases). The V and J ends lost 2 bases and 4 bases respectively, with 9 bases between them. This CDR3 is built from 13 residues. Germline V CDR1 and CDR2: LNHDA, SQIVND (reference sequence). The CDR3, as DNA: TGTGCCAGTAGTATAAGCGGGTCTTACGAGCAGTACTTC. This encodes CASSISGSYEQYF.

The rearrangement uses TRBV13 and TRBJ2-5; D remains unclear. The germline V and J ends were trimmed by 5 bases and 4 bases, with 11 bases remaining between them. The V gene's germline CDR1 is PRHDT and CDR2 FYEKMQ (reference sequence). The CDR3 runs to 13 residues. The CDR3: CASSIDSVETQYF. In DNA, the CDR3 is TGTGCCAGCAGCATAGATTCCGTAGAGACCCAGTACTTC.

This clone came up once. The chain recombines TRBV2 with TRBJ2-2, with a weak D call TRBD1 (6 bases). From germline, CDR1 is SNHLY and CDR2 FYNNEI. V shed 2 bases and J shed 2 bases, with 18 bases lying between them. This CDR3 is 18 amino acids long. CDR3 sequence (DNA): TGTGCCAGCAGTGAACATAAGGACAGTCCATCCAACACCGGGGAGCTGTTTTTT. Translated, it gives CASSEHKDSPSNTGELFF.

The chain recombines TRBV5-6 with TRBJ2-7; possible D gene TRBD1, 6 bases. V lost 0 bases, J lost 3 bases, and 10 bases lay in between. This CDR3 is 14 amino acids long. CDR1 SGHDT and CDR2 YYEEEE come from the germline V gene. CDR3 nucleotides: TGTGCCAGCAGCTTGGGGGGACAAAGCTACGAGCAGTACTTC. Translated, it gives CASSLGGQSYEQYF.

This clone was counted once. The chain joins TRBV7-9 to TRBJ2-7; 8 nucleotides line up with TRBD1. The trim removed 5 bases at V and 4 bases at J, leaving 7 bases unmatched. Germline V gene sequence: CDR1 SEHNR, CDR2 FQNEAQ (reference sequence). CDR3 length: 14 amino acids. The CDR3, as DNA: TGTGCCAGCAGCCCGGACAGGGCCTCTTACGAGCAGTACTTC. It yields the protein CASSPDRASYEQYF.

DNA for the CDR3: TGTGCCAGCAGCCAAGATCGAGGGAGCTCTGGGGCCAACGTCCTGACTTTC. This gives the protein CASSQDRGSSGANVLTF. This chain joins TRBV14 and TRBJ2-6, with D possibly being TRBD2 (5 bases). With 0 bases removed from V and 0 bases from J, the gap between germline ends came to 9 bases. The CDR3 loop spans 17 amino acids. CDR1 and CDR2 (germline): SGHDN, FVKESK.

The rearrangement links TRBV11-3 to TRBJ2-7, with TRBD2 identical over 7 bases. Germline lookup yields CDR1 SGHNT and CDR2 YENEEA. CDR3 length: 14 amino acids. J gave up 6 bases and V 5 bases, and 10 bases lay outside the gene matches. The CDR3 DNA is TGTGCCAGCAGCCCCGGGGGGACCTCTGTCGAGCAGTACTTC. Translated: CASSPGGTSVEQYF.

The chain joins TRBV7-3 to TRBJ2-3; 13 nucleotides match TRBD2. CDR1 SGHTA and CDR2 FQGTGA come from the germline V gene. V shed 6 bases and J 2 bases; nucleotides not matched to a gene: 2. CDR3 length: 15 amino acids. The CDR3 is CASRTSGGATDTQYF. The CDR3 region has the DNA TGTGCCAGCAGAACTAGCGGGGGGGCCACAGATACGCAGTATTTT.